This TCR beta chain was profiled in a study of shared clonotypes between healthy human individuals. The naive CD8 population came from CD45RO-negative cells selected for CCR7, without terminally differentiated effector memory CD45RA+ cells. Study-wide results and limits: The small donor group covered limited genetic and exposure diversity. Memory subsets generally showed lower estimated richness than naive subsets.

Per the study methods: ImmunoSEQ gave junction-only sequences without quality scores, so filtering differed. Repertoires were generated with immunoSEQ multiplex PCR, while TCRdb's copy carries only in-frame clones and drops some. The V and J calls and the clone size are those of that table, but D and trimming were determined from the DNA. The sample has about 2.1 million clones, around 93% seen once. This clone was detected only once. No antigen is known for it. The CDR3 consists of 15 residues. In germline, CDR1 is SGHTA, CDR2 FQGNSA. V trimming: 4 bases; J trimming: 5 bases; junction bases outside the gene matches: 5.

This TCR was sampled from a man between 18 and 29 years old in good health. Some clones in this sample may be carry-over from other donors' samples. The sequenced sample consisted of naive CD8+ T cells from PBMCs. This chain connects TRBV7-2 to TRBJ2-1, with TRBD1 matching over 10 bases. In DNA, the CDR3 is TGTGCCAGCAGCTCCCCCGGGACAGGGGACAATGAGCAGTTCTTC. Residues: CASSSPGTGDNEQFF.